This TCR beta chain was found in a study of CD8 T cells in ankylosing spondylitis. TCR beta libraries were made by quantitative 5'-RACE with molecular barcodes. From the 5' RACE reads, TCRdb called clonotypes with MiXCR, one entry per CDR3 protein. Of about 540,000 distinct CDR3 sequences listed, about 12% are singletons. Overall study findings and caveats: Past studies reported some motif variants in reactive arthritis synovial fluid and blood. Disease-linked clones were reportedly significantly enriched in matched ankylosing spondylitis synovial fluid. In peripheral blood, disease-linked CD8+ clones occurred at relatively low frequencies. What seemed typical of ankylosing spondylitis blood was a TCR beta motif built from several highly homologous variants.

The germline V gene has CDR1 MNHNS and CDR2 SASEGT. The CDR3 covers 15 residues. The ends were cut back, 6 bases at V and 3 bases at J, with 17 bases in the middle. As concerns this clonotype: What it binds is not known.

V usage is TRBV6-1 and J usage is TRBJ1-1, with D tentatively TRBD1 (5 bases). The sample taken for sequencing was blood, either unsorted or a sorted T cell fraction (not recorded which). This clonotype originated in a male donor with ankylosing spondylitis. The CDR3 nucleotides are TGTGCCAGCAGCGAAATCCTGGGGGGGGACACTGAAGCTTTCTTT. It specifies CASSEILGGDTEAFF.